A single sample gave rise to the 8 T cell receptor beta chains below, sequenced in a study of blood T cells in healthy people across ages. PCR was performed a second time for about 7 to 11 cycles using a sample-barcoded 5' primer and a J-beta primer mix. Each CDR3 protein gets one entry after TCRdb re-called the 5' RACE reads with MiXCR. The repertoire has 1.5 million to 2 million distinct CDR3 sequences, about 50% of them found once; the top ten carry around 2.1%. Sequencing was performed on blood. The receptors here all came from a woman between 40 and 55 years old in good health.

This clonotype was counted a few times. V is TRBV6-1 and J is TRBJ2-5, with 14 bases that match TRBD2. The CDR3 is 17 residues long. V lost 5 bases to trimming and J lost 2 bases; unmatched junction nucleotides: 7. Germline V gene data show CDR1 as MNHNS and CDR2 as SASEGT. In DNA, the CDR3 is TGTGCCAGCAGTCGCCGACTAGCGGGGGGGGGTCAAGAGACCCAGTACTTC. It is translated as CASSRRLAGGGQETQYF.

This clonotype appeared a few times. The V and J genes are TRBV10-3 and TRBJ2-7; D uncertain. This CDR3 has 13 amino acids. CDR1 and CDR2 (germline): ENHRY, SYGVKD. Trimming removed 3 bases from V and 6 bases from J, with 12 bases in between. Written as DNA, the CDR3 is TGTGCCATCAGTGATGGTCCGGGCTCCGAGCAGTACTTC. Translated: CAISDGPGSEQYF.

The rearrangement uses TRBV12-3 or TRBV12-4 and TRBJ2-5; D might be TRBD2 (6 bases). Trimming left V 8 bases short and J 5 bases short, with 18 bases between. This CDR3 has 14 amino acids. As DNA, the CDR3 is TGTGCCAGCGGTACCTCAGGGAGGTCTGAGACCCAGTACTTC. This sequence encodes CASGTSGRSETQYF.

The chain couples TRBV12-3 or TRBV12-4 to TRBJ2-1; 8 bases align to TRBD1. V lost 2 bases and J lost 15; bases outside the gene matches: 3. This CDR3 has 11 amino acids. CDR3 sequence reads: CASSLFGQGFF. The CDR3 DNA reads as TGTGCCAGCAGTTTATTCGGACAGGGGTTCTTC.

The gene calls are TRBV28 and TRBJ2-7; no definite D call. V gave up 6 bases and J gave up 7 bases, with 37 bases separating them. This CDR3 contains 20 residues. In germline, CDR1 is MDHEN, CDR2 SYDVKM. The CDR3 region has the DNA TGTGCCAGCAGCCCCCGAAACCCTTATGACAACCGTGGCTTCTACAATGAGCAGTACTTC. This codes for CASSPRNPYDNRGFYNEQYF. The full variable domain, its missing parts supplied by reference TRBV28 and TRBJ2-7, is DVKVTQSSRYLVKRTGEKVFLECVQDMDHENMFWYRQDPGLGLRLIYFSYDVKMKEKGDIPEGYSVSREKKERFSLILESASTNQTSMYLCASSPRNPYDNRGFYNEQYFGPGTRLTVT.

CDR3: CASSYTAGGAPWNEQFF. CDR3 coding DNA: TGTGCCAGCAGTTACACAGCGGGGGGGGCACCGTGGAATGAGCAGTTCTTC. The V and J genes are TRBV6-2 or TRBV6-3 and TRBJ2-1; 10 bases agree with TRBD2. The length of the CDR3 is 17 residues. CDR1 is MNHEY and CDR2 is SVGEGT in the germline V gene. The junction had 11 bases not matched to a gene; V was cut back by 2 bases and J by 7 bases.

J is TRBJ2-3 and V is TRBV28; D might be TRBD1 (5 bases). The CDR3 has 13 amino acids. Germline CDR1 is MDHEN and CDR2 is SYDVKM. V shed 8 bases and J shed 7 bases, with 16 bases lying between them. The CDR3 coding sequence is TGTGCCAGCTGGGCTCAGGGTATGAATACGCAGTATTTT. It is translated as CASWAQGMNTQYF.

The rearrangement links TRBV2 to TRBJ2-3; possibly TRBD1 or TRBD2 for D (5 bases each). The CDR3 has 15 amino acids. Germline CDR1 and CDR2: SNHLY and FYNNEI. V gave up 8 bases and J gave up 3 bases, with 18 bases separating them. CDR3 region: CASLLSRGWTDTQYF. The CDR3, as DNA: TGTGCCAGCCTCCTGTCCCGGGGCTGGACAGATACGCAGTATTTT.